This T cell receptor (beta chain) originates from a study of T cell repertoires and HLA-DP antigens. Overall study: CD4+ T cells were cocultured with HeLa cells expressing HLA-DP. Alloantigens: one with one groove difference and one with under 11 differences versus self. The donors, ranging 18-to-29 to 60-to-69 years, included a couple of males and one female.

Using immunoSEQ multiplex PCR, the repertoire was profiled, and TCRdb retains in-frame clones only, with some absent. The table lists about 73,000 clones, around four fifths of them singletons. About this clone itself: Its antigen is unknown.

J was trimmed by 5 bases and V by 3 bases; bases with no gene match: 3. The CDR3 is made up of 14 amino acids. Germline V lookup: CDR1 MNHEY, CDR2 SMNVEV (reference sequence). The sequence came from a man in his fifties or sixties in good health and CMV-seronegative. The sequenced sample was CD4+ T cells from PBMCs. The chain is built from TRBV27 and TRBJ1-5, with 8 bases matching TRBD1. The CDR3 DNA sequence: TGTGCCAGCAGTTTTGGACAGGGTGATCAGCCCCAGCATTTT. Protein sequence: CASSFGQGDQPQHF.